A single sample is the source of the 4 T cell receptor beta chains below, sequenced in a study of blood T cell repertoires in COVID-19. Profiled with immunoSEQ multiplex PCR; TCRdb holds only in-frame clones, not every one. The table shows around 200,000 clones, with around nine tenths occurring only once. Material: peripheral blood. Source of these receptors: a man in his late teens or twenties with active or convalescent COVID-19.

V and J are TRBV12-5 and TRBJ1-2; TRBD1 is a possible D gene (6 bases). Per germline, CDR1 LGHNT and CDR2 FRNRAP. V was pared by 0 bases and J by 8 bases, with 10 bases between. This CDR3 contains 13 residues. The CDR3 DNA reads as TGTGCTAGTGGTTTGGTACGGGGGGGCGGCTACACCTTC. Residues: CASGLVRGGGYTF.

This clone has just one count. The V call is TRBV12-3 or TRBV12-4, the J call TRBJ2-3; a possible D gene is TRBD1 (5 bases). CDR3 length: 13 amino acids. The V end was cut by 5 bases, the J end by 4 bases, with 10 bases between. The CDR3 protein is CASSEDSPDTQYF. CDR3 DNA: TGTGCCAGCAGTGAAGACAGTCCAGATACGCAGTATTTT.

The J gene is TRBJ1-2, the V gene TRBV19, with TRBD1 matching 7 bases. Trimming at V came to 3 bases and at J to 6 bases, leaving 7 bases not matched to a gene. Germline CDR1 LNHDA, CDR2 SQIVND (reference sequence). The CDR3 covers 14 residues. The CDR3 coding sequence is TGTGCCAGTAGTATGAACAGGGGCGCGAATGGCTACACCTTC. It codes for CASSMNRGANGYTF.

V usage is TRBV2 and J usage is TRBJ2-1; 7 bases fit TRBD2. CDR3 length: 13 residues. Trimming took 5 bases from V and 7 from J; bases not matched to a gene: 5. Germline V gene sequence: CDR1 SNHLY, CDR2 FYNNEI. This CDR3 reads CASSYLGGNEQFF. The DNA of the CDR3 is TGTGCCAGCAGTTACCTGGGAGGGAATGAGCAGTTCTTC.